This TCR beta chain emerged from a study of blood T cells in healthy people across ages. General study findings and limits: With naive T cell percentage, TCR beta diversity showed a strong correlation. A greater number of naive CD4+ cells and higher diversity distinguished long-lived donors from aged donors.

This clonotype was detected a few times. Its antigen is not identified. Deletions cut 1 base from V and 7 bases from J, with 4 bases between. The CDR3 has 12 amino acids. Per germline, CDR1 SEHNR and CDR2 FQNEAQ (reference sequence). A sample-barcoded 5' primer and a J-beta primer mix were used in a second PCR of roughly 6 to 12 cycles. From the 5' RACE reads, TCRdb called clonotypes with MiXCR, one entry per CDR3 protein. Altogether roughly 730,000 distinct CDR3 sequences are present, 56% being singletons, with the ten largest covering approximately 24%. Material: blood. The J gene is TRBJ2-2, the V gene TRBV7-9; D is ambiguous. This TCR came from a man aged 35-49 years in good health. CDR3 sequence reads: CASSLEGGELFF. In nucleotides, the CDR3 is TGTGCCAGCAGCTTAGAGGGCGGGGAGCTGTTTTTT.